One sample yielded the 32 T cell receptor beta chains listed below, sequenced in a study of breast tumors, draining lymph nodes, adjacent tissues (dated by TCRdb to the mid-2010s). Libraries were prepared through multiplex PCR. This sample was sequenced with an Illumina HiSeq 2000. TCRdb ran its own pipeline on the public reads, namely fastp trimming at Q25 and MiXCR clone calling, and kept in-frame beta chains. Here each entry gathers all rows of one CDR3 protein and keeps the most common genes and DNA. Recorded for this sample are about 110,000 distinct CDR3 sequences; around 30% of them occurred a single time. Under 6% of the sample is in the top ten clones. The axillary draining lymph nodes of breast cancer patients were the source of the lymph node samples. The sample taken for sequencing was axillary lymph node tissue. The receptors were gathered from a female donor with breast cancer. Some clones in this sample may be carry-over from other donors' samples.

V is TRBV29-1 and J is TRBJ2-6; 12 bases map to TRBD1. CDR3 length equals 15 residues. Losses at the gene ends were 6 bases for V and 2 bases for J; bases not matched to a gene: 2. Germline V lookup: CDR1 SQVTM, CDR2 ANQGSEA. The CDR3 region is CSVGTGGTGANVLTF. CDR3 bases: TGCAGCGTCGGGACAGGGGGCACTGGGGCCAACGTCCTGACTTTC.

There are a few counts of this clonotype. The CDR3 sequence: CASSNSYGTGGLLNTEAFF. The CDR3 bases are TGTGCCAGCAGCAATAGTTACGGGACAGGGGGCTTATTGAACACTGAAGCTTTCTTT. The chain couples TRBV12-3 or TRBV12-4 to TRBJ1-1; the match to TRBD1 covers 12 bases. This CDR3 has 19 residues. Trimming cost V 6 bases and J 0 bases; bases outside gene matches: 14.

The table lists this clonotype with many counts. The chain employs TRBV11-2 and TRBJ2-1, with 7 bases fitting TRBD2. The CDR3 has 15 residues. Germline V CDR1 and CDR2: SGHAT, FQNNGV. J gave up 8 bases and V 3 bases, and 10 bases lay outside the gene matches. The CDR3 coding sequence is TGTGCCAGCAGCTTGTTGCTAGCGGCAATCGATGAGCAGTTCTTC. This codes for CASSLLLAAIDEQFF.

This clonotype was found many times. The V call is TRBV20-1, the J call TRBJ2-1; weak D call: TRBD2 (5 bases). Germline values: CDR1 DFQATT, CDR2 SNEGSKA (reference sequence). The CDR3 consists of 14 residues. CDR3 coding DNA: TGCATCCCTGAATCCGGGAATCTCTACAATGAGCAGTTCTTC. Protein product: CIPESGNLYNEQFF.

About this clonotype: Its ends do not fully match the called genes, so a read error is possible. V gene TRBV7-9 combines with J gene TRBJ2-2; D is tentatively TRBD1 or TRBD2 (5 bases each). The CDR3 is 13 amino acids. The V gene's germline CDR1 is SEHNR and CDR2 FQNEAQ (reference sequence). The CDR3 DNA follows: TGTGCCAACTTAGGGGTTAACACCGGGGAGCTGTTCTTT. Translating gives CANLGVNTGELFF.

This clonotype was observed at least ten times. The chain combines TRBV9 with TRBJ1-3; D gene ambiguous. The V and J ends lost 0 bases and 2 bases respectively, with 6 bases between them. The germline V gene has CDR1 SGDLS and CDR2 YYNGEE. The CDR3 contains 14 residues. This CDR3 reads CASSVAGPGNTIYF. In nucleotides, the CDR3 is TGTGCCAGCAGCGTAGCTGGACCTGGAAACACCATATATTTT.

This clonotype showed up many times. The chain employs TRBV6-6 and TRBJ1-4; no definite D call. Trimming took 5 bases from V and 6 from J, leaving 22 bases between them. The CDR3 contains 17 residues. Germline CDR1 and CDR2: MNHNY and SVGAGI (reference sequence). The CDR3 bases are TGTGCCAGCAGTCACACCCTCCCCCAAGGGCTGGATGAAAAACTGTTTTTT. This codes for CASSHTLPQGLDEKLFF.

The chain joins TRBV30 to TRBJ2-3; no reliable D call. The germline CDR1 and CDR2 sequences are GTSNPN and SVGIG (reference sequence). The CDR3 runs to 13 residues. Trimming cost V 1 base and J 10 bases, with 15 bases left between them. The CDR3 DNA is TGTGCCTGGAGTGGAATAAGCACGGATGCGCAGTATTTT. Its translation is CAWSGISTDAQYF.

Turning to this clonotype: Being one base from a much bigger clone, this may be a read error. The chain carries TRBV27 and TRBJ2-7; maybe TRBD1 (6 bases). The ends were cut back, 2 bases at V and 1 base at J, with 15 bases in the middle. CDR1 and CDR2 (germline): MNHEY, SMNVEV (reference sequence). This CDR3 comprises 16 residues. CDR3 region: CASSLGAGQRSYEQYF. In DNA, the CDR3 is TGTGCCAGCAGTTTAGGGGCCGGACAGAGATCCTACGAGCAGTACTTC.

This chain links TRBV15 with TRBJ2-1; D remains ambiguous. The CDR3 covers 15 residues. Trimming left V 5 bases short and J 0 bases short, with 11 bases between. CDR1 and CDR2 (germline): LNHNV, YYDKDF (reference sequence). DNA of the CDR3: TGTGCCACCAGCTACTGGGCGAGCTCCTACAATGAGCAGTTCTTC. Amino acid sequence: CATSYWASSYNEQFF.

This clonotype was recorded many times. This chain joins TRBV9 and TRBJ1-5; D unresolved. Germline values: CDR1 SGDLS, CDR2 YYNGEE. This CDR3 spans 13 amino acids. Trimming left V 0 bases short and J 3 bases short, with 4 bases between. The CDR3 bases are TGTGCCAGCAGCGTAGACCTCAATCAGCCCCAGCATTTT. Translated, it gives CASSVDLNQPQHF.

This clonotype was counted many times. The rearrangement uses TRBV7-2 and TRBJ2-5; 8 bases are shared with TRBD1. The CDR3 sequence is 17 residues long. V lost 1 base to trimming and J lost 9 bases; unmatched junction nucleotides: 16. Germline CDR1 reads SGHTA; CDR2 reads FQGNSA. CDR3 nucleotide sequence: TGTGCCAGCAGCTTAGGGGAGAGGGCAAACAGGGGGGAGCCCCAGTACTTC. It translates to CASSLGERANRGEPQYF.

This clonotype occurred many times. A much bigger clone sits one base away, suggesting this may be a read error. This sequence joins TRBV20-1 and TRBJ2-3; D may match TRBD1 or TRBD2 (6 bases each). The CDR3 is made up of 14 amino acids. V lost 5 bases and J 3 bases, leaving 15 bases between the germline ends. CDR1 and CDR2 from the germline V gene are DFQATT and SNEGSKA (reference sequence). The chain's CDR3 is CSAGRGVGTDTQYF. The CDR3 coding sequence is TGCAGTGCTGGAAGGGGGGTAGGGACAGATACGCAGTATTTT.

Details on this clonotype: A read error may be the cause here, since a much bigger clone is one base away. CDR3 in amino acids: CASSPSQGEGSPLHF. The CDR3 nucleotides read TGTGCCAGCAGTCCATCCCAGGGGGAGGGATCACCCCTCCACTTT. J is TRBJ1-6 and V is TRBV28; 7 bases match TRBD1. Germline V gives CDR1 MDHEN, CDR2 SYDVKM. The CDR3 sequence is 15 residues long. V shed 5 bases, J shed 10 bases, and the junction held 11 bases outside the gene matches.

The table lists this clonotype with many counts. The V call is TRBV19, the J call TRBJ2-5; 7 bases agree with TRBD1. J gave up 1 base and V 4 bases, and 6 bases lay outside the gene matches. Germline lookup yields CDR1 LNHDA and CDR2 SQIVND (reference sequence). The CDR3 runs 15 residues. The DNA of the CDR3 is TGTGCCAGTAGTAGGGGACAGATGATCCAAGAGACCCAGTACTTC. Translated: CASSRGQMIQETQYF.

This clonotype is medium-sized (0.01 to 0.1%). The rearrangement joins TRBV20-1 to TRBJ2-5, with 7 bases matching TRBD2. CDR1 is DFQATT and CDR2 is SNEGSKA in the germline V gene (reference sequence). The CDR3 covers 11 residues. The V segment lost 5 bases and the J segment 5 bases; nucleotides outside the gene matches: 2. This CDR3 is CSAGGGETQYF. CDR3 DNA sequence: TGCAGTGCTGGGGGGGGTGAGACCCAGTACTTC.

V usage is TRBV6-1 and J usage is TRBJ1-1; D gene unclear. The CDR3 spans 13 residues. CDR1 is MNHNS, CDR2 SASEGT, per germline. V lost 7 bases and J lost 1, with 10 bases in between. CDR3 residues: CASTLVGNTEAFF. In nucleotides, the CDR3 is TGTGCCAGCACACTGGTGGGGAACACTGAAGCTTTCTTT.

This clonotype was counted once. V is TRBV15 and J is TRBJ2-1, with D perhaps assigned TRBD1 or TRBD2 (5 bases each). CDR1 and CDR2 from the germline V gene are LNHNV and YYDKDF (reference sequence). The V end was cut by 4 bases, the J end by 9 bases, with 25 bases between. The CDR3 consists of 17 residues. DNA of the CDR3: TGTGCCACCAGCACGGGACCAGGGAGTGGAACGTCACGTGAGCAGTTCTTC. As protein: CATSTGPGSGTSREQFF.

The chain recombines TRBV18 with TRBJ1-6; tentative D call: TRBD1 (6 bases). Germline CDR1 and CDR2: KGHSH and LQKENI. The CDR3 is 15 amino acids. Deletions cut 8 bases from V and 9 bases from J, with 20 bases between. CDR3 residues: CASAPGTGQGSPLHF. DNA of the CDR3: TGTGCCAGCGCGCCCGGGACGGGACAAGGTTCACCCCTCCACTTT.

This clonotype was recorded many times. The chain recombines TRBV5-1 with TRBJ2-2; the D call may be TRBD1 or TRBD2 (5 bases each). Germline lookup yields CDR1 SGHRS and CDR2 YFSETQ. Trimming cost V 4 bases and J 2 bases, with 18 bases left between them. This CDR3 contains 17 residues. Here the CDR3 reads CASSTGTAQPNTGELFF. CDR3 DNA sequence: TGCGCCAGCAGCACCGGGACCGCCCAGCCAAACACCGGGGAGCTGTTTTTT.

The chain carries TRBV15 and TRBJ2-1; 15 bases are shared with TRBD2. Germline loops: CDR1 LNHNV, CDR2 YYDKDF (reference sequence). The ends lost 2 bases at V and 6 bases at J; junction bases unmatched: 5. The CDR3 spans 17 residues. In DNA form, the CDR3 reads TGTGCCACCAGCAGAATGGGGACTAGCGGGAGGAGCAATGAGCAGTTCTTC. Amino acid sequence: CATSRMGTSGRSNEQFF.

This clonotype was recorded at least ten times. The gene calls are TRBV10-3 and TRBJ2-6; D is uncertain. This CDR3 has 15 amino acids. Trimming left V 7 bases short and J 3 bases short, with 13 bases between. The germline CDR1 and CDR2 sequences are ENHRY and SYGVKD. CDR3 in DNA: TGTGCCATCACAGGCGGCCGTGGTGGGGCCAACGTCCTGACTTTC. Translated: CAITGGRGGANVLTF.

This clonotype was observed at least ten times. The rearrangement uses TRBV5-8 and TRBJ1-6; a weak D match, TRBD1 (5 bases). Germline lookup yields CDR1 SGHTS and CDR2 YDEGEE. Trimming took off 2 bases at V and 9 bases at J, with 15 bases between the two ends. The CDR3 extends over 15 amino acids. The CDR3 loop is CASSFGAGVGSPLHF. The CDR3 DNA reads as TGTGCCAGCAGCTTCGGGGCCGGGGTAGGTTCACCCCTCCACTTT. The whole variable domain, remainder taken from reference TRBV5-8 and TRBJ1-6, is EAGVTQSPTHLIKTRGQQATLRCSPISGHTSVYWYQQALGLGLQFLLWYDEGEERNRGNFPPRFSGRQFPNYSSELNVNALELEDSALYLCASSFGAGVGSPLHFGNGTRLTVT.

As concerns this clonotype: It is likely a read error, because the conserved phenylalanine at the end of the CDR3 is missing. The chain carries TRBV11-2 and TRBJ1-6; D ambiguous. Per germline, CDR1 SGHAT and CDR2 FQNNGV. Deletions cut 5 bases from V and 4 bases from J, with 15 bases between. This CDR3 comprises 16 residues. The CDR3 loop reads CASSPGPPPYNSPLHC. The CDR3 coding sequence is TGTGCCAGCAGCCCAGGACCCCCTCCGTATAATTCACCCCTCCACTGT.

As regards this clonotype: One end of the junction does not line up with germline, which may come from a read error. The chain joins TRBV19 to TRBJ1-1; 7 positions agree with TRBD1. This CDR3 is 14 amino acids long. Germline CDR1 and CDR2: LNHDA and SQIVND (reference sequence). The CDR3: CASSINRGTTEALF. DNA of the CDR3: TGTGCCAGTAGTATAAACAGGGGTACGACTGAAGCTCTCTTT. The entire variable domain, with the rest obtained from reference TRBV19 and TRBJ1-1, is as follows: DGGITQSPKYLFRKEGQNVTLSCEQNLNHDAMYWYRQDPGQGLRLIYYSQIVNDFQKGDIAEGYSVSREKKESFPLTVTSAQKNPTAFYLCASSINRGTTEALFGQGTRLTVV.

This clonotype came up many times. The chain carries TRBV4-1 and TRBJ1-6; D remains unclear. The germline V gene has CDR1 MGHRA and CDR2 YSYEKL. Trimming cost V 0 bases and J 0 bases, with 15 bases left between them. This CDR3 spans 19 amino acids. CDR3 nucleotide sequence: TGCGCCAGCAGCCAAGATTATATACGAAAGAGCTCCTATAATTCACCCCTCCACTTT. Translation: CASSQDYIRKSSYNSPLHF.

This clonotype has a count of ten or more. The chain has TRBV5-8 and TRBJ1-4; tentatively, D is TRBD1 (6 bases). The CDR3 contains 14 residues. The germline V gene has CDR1 SGHTS and CDR2 YDEGEE. V lost 2 bases, J lost 1 base, and 6 bases lay in between. Here the CDR3 reads CASSFRGTNEKLFF. CDR3 DNA: TGTGCCAGCAGCTTCAGGGGAACTAATGAAAAACTGTTTTTT.

Many counts were recorded for this clonotype. The chain combines TRBV27 with TRBJ2-7, with a possible D match to TRBD2 (6 bases). This CDR3 is 15 amino acids long. Germline CDR1 is MNHEY and CDR2 is SMNVEV (reference sequence). V was cut by 0 bases and J by 2 bases, with 11 bases left in between. CDR3 amino acids: CASSLSAGSTYEQYF. DNA for the CDR3: TGTGCCAGCAGTTTATCAGCGGGTTCTACCTACGAGCAGTACTTC.

This rearrangement joins TRBV19 to TRBJ2-7; TRBD2 is a possible D gene (5 bases). The germline V and J ends were trimmed by 11 bases and 6 bases, with 23 bases remaining between them. This CDR3 region has 14 residues. CDR1 is LNHDA and CDR2 is SQIVND in the germline V gene (reference sequence). CDR3 sequence (DNA): TGTGCCGAGGGTCTAGCAGTTTTGTTAGTCGAGCAGTACTTC. Its translation is CAEGLAVLLVEQYF.

At least ten counts were recorded for this clonotype. The gene calls are TRBV7-2 and TRBJ1-3; unclear D gene. V was clipped by 3 bases and J by 4 bases, with 4 bases between them. From germline, CDR1 is SGHTA and CDR2 FQGNSA. The CDR3 is made up of 12 amino acids. The CDR3 reads CASSFFGNTIYF. The DNA for the CDR3 is TGTGCCAGCAGCTTCTTCGGAAACACCATATATTTT.

The V gene is TRBV2, the J gene TRBJ1-4; D unclear. The CDR3 length is 17 residues. The germline V gene encodes CDR1 SNHLY and CDR2 FYNNEI. Trimming removed 0 bases at V and 7 bases at J, with 18 bases between. CDR3: CASSEAPGREWLEKLFF. The CDR3 coding sequence is TGTGCCAGCAGTGAAGCGCCCGGACGGGAGTGGCTTGAAAAACTGTTTTTT. Based on the CDR3 plus reference TRBV2 and TRBJ1-4, the full variable domain is EPEVTQTPSHQVTQMGQEVILRCVPISNHLYFYWYRQILGQKVEFLVSFYNNEISEKSEIFDDQFSVERPDGSNFTLKIRSTKLEDSAMYFCASSEAPGREWLEKLFFGSGTQLSVL.

Ten or more counts support this clonotype. Here the CDR3 reads CASSLWASGSYEQYF. As DNA, the CDR3 is TGTGCCAGCAGCTTGTGGGCAAGCGGGAGTTACGAGCAGTACTTC. J is TRBJ2-7 and V is TRBV5-5; 8 bases line up with TRBD2. Unmatched junction bases numbered 7, after V lost 1 base and J lost 4 bases. There are 15 residues in the CDR3. Germline V gene lookup returns CDR1 SGHKS and CDR2 YYEKEE (reference sequence).